One sample yielded the 10 T cell receptor beta chains listed below, sequenced in a study of shared clonotypes between healthy human individuals. The method was immunoSEQ multiplex PCR; TCRdb's version includes in-frame clones alone and lacks a portion of them. The sample has 2.3 million or so clones; more than 85% are singletons. Sequences were obtained from naive CD4+ T cells from PBMCs. As to subset: CD45RA+ positively selected. The receptors originated from a man aged 18 to 30 in good health. Some clones in this sample may be carry-over from other donors' samples.

This rearrangement joins TRBV5-4 to TRBJ2-3; 10 positions agree with TRBD2. V was pared by 1 base and J by 8 bases, with 7 bases of the junction left unmatched. The CDR3 consists of 15 residues. CDR1 is SGHNT and CDR2 is YYREEE in the germline V gene (reference sequence). The CDR3 loop reads CASSLRAGGGGTQYF. CDR3 in DNA: TGTGCCAGCAGCTTGAGAGCGGGAGGGGGTGGTACGCAGTATTTT.

The chain recombines TRBV5-1 with TRBJ1-2; weak D call: TRBD1 (5 bases). Trimming removed 3 bases at V and 0 bases at J, with 12 bases between. The germline V gene encodes CDR1 SGHRS and CDR2 YFSETQ. The CDR3 is made up of 15 amino acids. CDR3 region: CASSSGGTANYGYTF. The CDR3 DNA sequence: TGCGCCAGCAGCTCGGGCGGGACTGCTAACTATGGCTACACCTTC.

V usage is TRBV5-6 and J usage is TRBJ1-6, with TRBD1 identical over 8 bases. J was trimmed by 6 bases and V by 6 bases; bases with no gene match: 8. The germline V gene has CDR1 SGHDT and CDR2 YYEEEE. CDR3 size: 15 residues. Here the CDR3 DNA reads TGTGCCAGCACCCGGACAGGGCGTTTTAATTCACCCCTCCACTTT. This translates into CASTRTGRFNSPLHF.

The gene calls are TRBV11-1 and TRBJ2-3; tentatively, D is TRBD2 (5 bases). CDR3 length: 13 residues. V shed 1 base and J shed 4 bases, with 6 bases lying between them. CDR1 is SGHAT and CDR2 is FQDESV in the germline V gene (reference sequence). The CDR3 is CASSLGLSDTQYF. CDR3 nucleotides: TGTGCCAGCAGCTTAGGACTATCAGATACGCAGTATTTT. Variable domain in full (rest from reference TRBV11-1 and TRBJ2-3): EAEVAQSPRYKITEKSQAVAFWCDPISGHATLYWYRQILGQGPELLVQFQDESVVDDSQLPKDRFSAERLKGVDSTLKIQPAELGDSAMYLCASSLGLSDTQYFGPGTRLTVL.

The rearrangement uses TRBV28 and TRBJ1-2; 8 positions agree with TRBD1. This CDR3 has 14 amino acids. V gave up 5 bases and J gave up 7 bases; unmatched junction bases: 9. Germline V gene lookup returns CDR1 MDHEN and CDR2 SYDVKM. DNA of the CDR3: TGTGCCAGCAGTCAAATGGACAGGGCGGGTGGCTACACCTTC. Its translation: CASSQMDRAGGYTF.

This rearrangement joins TRBV14 to TRBJ2-2; a possible D gene is TRBD2 (5 bases). This CDR3 spans 15 amino acids. The V gene's germline CDR1 is SGHDN and CDR2 FVKESK. V lost 4 bases, J lost 3 bases, and 12 bases lay in between. The CDR3 DNA sequence: TGTGCCAGCAGCCCCGAACTAGTATACACCGGGGAGCTGTTTTTT. Residues: CASSPELVYTGELFF.

The chain carries TRBV7-2 and TRBJ2-7, with 12 positions matching TRBD2. Unmatched junction bases numbered 9, after V lost 5 bases and J lost 7 bases. The germline gives CDR1 SGHTA, CDR2 FQGNSA. The CDR3 totals 15 residues. The CDR3 DNA is TGTGCCAGCAGCCCAAAGCTAGCGGGAGGGGGGGAGCAGTACTTC. Its translation: CASSPKLAGGGEQYF.

This chain joins TRBV5-6 and TRBJ2-5; TRBD1 aligns across 7 bases. Trimming took 4 bases from V and 2 from J; bases not matched to a gene: 8. The CDR3 has 15 amino acids. Germline CDR1 SGHDT, CDR2 YYEEEE. CDR3 amino acids: CASSGPGTEQETQYF. The CDR3 coding sequence is TGTGCCAGCAGCGGACCCGGGACAGAACAAGAGACCCAGTACTTC.

The chain is built from TRBV28 and TRBJ2-3; D might be TRBD2 (6 bases). V was trimmed by 5 bases and J by 4 bases, leaving 13 bases between them. CDR3 size: 14 residues. CDR1 MDHEN and CDR2 SYDVKM come from the germline V gene. CDR3 in DNA: TGTGCCAGCAGTACACGGGAGTGGGCAGATACGCAGTATTTT. As protein: CASSTREWADTQYF.

Here the CDR3 DNA reads TGTGCCAGCAGCTTAGTTCCTGAAGCTTTCTTT. Its protein product is CASSLVPEAFF. The chain links TRBV11-2 to TRBJ1-1; D not certain. CDR1 and CDR2 from the germline V gene are SGHAT and FQNNGV. This CDR3 has 11 residues. The ends were cut back, 1 base at V and 6 bases at J, with 3 bases in the middle.